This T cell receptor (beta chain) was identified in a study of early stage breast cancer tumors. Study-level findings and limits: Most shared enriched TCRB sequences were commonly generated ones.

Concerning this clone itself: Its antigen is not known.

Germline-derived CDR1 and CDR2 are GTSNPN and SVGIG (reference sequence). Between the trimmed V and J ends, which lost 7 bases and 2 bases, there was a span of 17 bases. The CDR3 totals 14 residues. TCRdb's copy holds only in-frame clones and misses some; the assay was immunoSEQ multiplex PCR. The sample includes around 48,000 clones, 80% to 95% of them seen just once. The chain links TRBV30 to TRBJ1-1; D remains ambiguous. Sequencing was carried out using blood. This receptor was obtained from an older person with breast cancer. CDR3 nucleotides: TGTGCCTCATTAGGGAGGGAAGGAAACACTGAAGCTTTCTTT. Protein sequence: CASLGREGNTEAFF.